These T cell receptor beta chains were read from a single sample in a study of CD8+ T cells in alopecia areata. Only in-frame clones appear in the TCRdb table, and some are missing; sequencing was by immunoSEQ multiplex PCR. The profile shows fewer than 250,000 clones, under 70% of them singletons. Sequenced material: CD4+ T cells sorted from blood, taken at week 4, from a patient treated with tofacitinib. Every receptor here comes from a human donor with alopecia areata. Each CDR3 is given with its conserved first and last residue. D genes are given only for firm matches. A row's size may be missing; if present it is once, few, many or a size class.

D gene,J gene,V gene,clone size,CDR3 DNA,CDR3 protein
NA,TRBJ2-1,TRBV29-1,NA,TGCAGCGTTTTGGGGGGGCCTTACAATGAGCAGTTCTTC,CSVLGGPYNEQFF
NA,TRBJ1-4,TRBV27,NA,TGTGCCAGCAGTTTAAATCGCCTAACAGAAAAACTGTTTTTT,CASSLNRLTEKLFF
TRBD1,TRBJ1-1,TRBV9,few,TGTGCCAGCAGCGCGCCGGAACTCGCGGGACAGGCGAACACTGAAGCTTTCTTT,CASSAPELAGQANTEAFF
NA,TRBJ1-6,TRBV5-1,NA,TGCGCCAGCAGCTCCAATTCACCCCTCCACTTT,CASSSNSPLHF
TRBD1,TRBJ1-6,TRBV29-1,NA,TGCAGCTCGACCCGGGACAGGGCCGAAAGCTCCTATAATTCACCCCTCCACTTT,CSSTRDRAESSYNSPLHF
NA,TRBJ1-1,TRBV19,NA,TGTGCCAGTAGTGTCCAGCCGAACACTGAAGCTTTCTTT,CASSVQPNTEAFF
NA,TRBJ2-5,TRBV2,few,TGTGCCAGCAGGAGCGGCTCGGACTTAACGACCCAGTACTTC,CASRSGSDLTTQYF
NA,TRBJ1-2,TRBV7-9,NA,TGTGCCAGCAGCTTAGAACAGGCTCTCTATGGCTACACCTTC,CASSLEQALYGYTF
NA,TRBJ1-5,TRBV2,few,TGTGCCAGCCACCAATCTCCACATCAGCCCCAGCATTTT,CASHQSPHQPQHF
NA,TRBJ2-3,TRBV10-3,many,TGTGCCATCAGTGAGTGGGAAGATACGCAGTATTTT,CAISEWEDTQYF
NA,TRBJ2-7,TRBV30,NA,TGTGCCTGGAGTGTAATTAGAGGGGCAGCGTCCCGCTCCTACGAGCAGTACTTC,CAWSVIRGAASRSYEQYF
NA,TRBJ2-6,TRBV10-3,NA,TGTGCCATCAGGGACGGAGGCTCTGGGGCCAACGTCCTGACTTTC,CAIRDGGSGANVLTF
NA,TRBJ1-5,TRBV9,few,TGTGCCAGCAGCGTAGGACGGAACAATCAGCCCCAGCATTTT,CASSVGRNNQPQHF
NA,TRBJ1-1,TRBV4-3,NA,TGCGCCAGCAGCCAAGATCCGCAAAGAGAAGCTTTCTTT,CASSQDPQREAFF
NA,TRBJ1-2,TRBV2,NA,TGTGCCAGCCGCAGGGTCAACTATGGCTACACCTTC,CASRRVNYGYTF
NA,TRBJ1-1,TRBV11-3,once,TGTGCCAGCAGCTTCGGAGGGACGAACACTGAAGCTTTCTTT,CASSFGGTNTEAFF
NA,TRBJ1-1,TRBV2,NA,TGTGCCAGCTCGGTGAGGGGGGCGAGCACTGAAGCTTTCTTT,CASSVRGASTEAFF
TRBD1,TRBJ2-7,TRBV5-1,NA,TGCGCCAGCAGCGTACCGGGACAGGGGCTCTCCTACGAGCAGTACTTC,CASSVPGQGLSYEQYF
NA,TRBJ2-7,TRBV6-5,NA,TGTGCCAGCGGGGGTAGCTACGAGCAGTACTTC,CASGGSYEQYF
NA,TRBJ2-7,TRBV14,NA,TGTGCCAGCAGCCAACTAGAATCCTACGAGCAGTACTTC,CASSQLESYEQYF
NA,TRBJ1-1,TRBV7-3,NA,TGTGCCAGCAGCTACGCGGGCAGTGAAGCTTTCTTT,CASSYAGSEAFF
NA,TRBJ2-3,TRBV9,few,TGTGCCAGCAGCCCCTATTCGGGGTTGTCAGATACGCAGTATTTT,CASSPYSGLSDTQYF
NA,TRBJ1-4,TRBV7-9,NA,TGTGCCAGCAGCTTACGGAATGAAAAACTGTTTTTT,CASSLRNEKLFF
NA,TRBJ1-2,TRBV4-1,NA,TGCGCCAGCAGCCAGGGAGGACAGTTTGGCTACACCTTC,CASSQGGQFGYTF
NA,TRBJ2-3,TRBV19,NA,TGTGCCAGTAGACGCTCCTGGGCAGGGGGCACAGATACGCAGTATTTT,CASRRSWAGGTDTQYF
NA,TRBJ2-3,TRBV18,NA,TGTGCCAGCTCACCACAGGCCCGGGGCACAGATACGCAGTATTTT,CASSPQARGTDTQYF
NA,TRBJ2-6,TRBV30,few,TGTGCCTGGAGCTTAGTCTCTGGGGCCAACGTCCTGACTTTC,CAWSLVSGANVLTF
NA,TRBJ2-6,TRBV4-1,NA,TGCGCCAGCAGCCAAATAGGGAGGACCCCTGGGGCCAACGTCCTGACTTTC,CASSQIGRTPGANVLTF
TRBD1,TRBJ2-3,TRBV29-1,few,TGCAGCGCTGGACAGGCCACAGATACGCAGTATTTT,CSAGQATDTQYF
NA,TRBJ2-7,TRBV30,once,TGTGCCTGGAGTTCAGGGGTCGAGCAGTACTTC,CAWSSGVEQYF
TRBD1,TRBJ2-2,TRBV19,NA,TGTGCCAGTAACCCGACAGGGATTGGTACCGGGGAGCTGTTTTTT,CASNPTGIGTGELFF
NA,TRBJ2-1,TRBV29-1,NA,TGCAGCGTTGACCTCCTTCGACGCGGGGGCCCCTACAATGAGCAGTTCTTC,CSVDLLRRGGPYNEQFF
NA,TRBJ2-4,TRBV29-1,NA,TGCAGCGTTCGAGGGAGAGACATTCAGTACTTC,CSVRGRDIQYF
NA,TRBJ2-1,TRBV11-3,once,TGTGCCAGCGGGGGGGCCCCAAATGAGCAGTTCTTC,CASGGAPNEQFF
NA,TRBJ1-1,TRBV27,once,TGTGCCAGCAGTATCAGGGGAAGGAGGACTGAAGCTTTCTTT,CASSIRGRRTEAFF
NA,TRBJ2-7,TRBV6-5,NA,TGTGCCAGCATAGACAGGCTAACCTACGAGCAGTACTTC,CASIDRLTYEQYF
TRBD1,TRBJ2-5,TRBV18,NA,TGTGCCAGCTCACCAACTGGACAGGTCCAAGAGACCCAGTACTTC,CASSPTGQVQETQYF
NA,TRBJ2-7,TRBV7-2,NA,TGTGCCAGTAGGCAGGGCGGGTACGAGCAGTACTTC,CASRQGGYEQYF
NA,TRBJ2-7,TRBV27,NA,TGTGCCAGCAGTTTATCAACAGGGTACTACGAGCAGTACTTC,CASSLSTGYYEQYF
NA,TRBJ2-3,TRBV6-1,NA,TGTGCCACCTCAGGGGATGGAGATACGCAGTATTTT,CATSGDGDTQYF
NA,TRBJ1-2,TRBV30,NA,TGTGCCTGGAGTATCCAGGGCTATGGCTACACCTTC,CAWSIQGYGYTF
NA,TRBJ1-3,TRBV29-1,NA,TGCAGCGTTGATTATGTAGGGAACGGAAACACCATATATTTT,CSVDYVGNGNTIYF
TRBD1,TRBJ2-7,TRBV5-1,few,TGCGCCAGCAGCCCCGAGGGACAGCCCAGCGAGCAGTACTTC,CASSPEGQPSEQYF
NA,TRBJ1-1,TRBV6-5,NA,TGTGCCAGCAGTTACTCGAGTCTAGGGCTAACTGAAGCTTTCTTT,CASSYSSLGLTEAFF